This is a list of T cell receptor beta chains from one sample in a study of beta chain features in type 1 diabetes. Method: immunoSEQ multiplex PCR; TCRdb's copy keeps in-frame clones and lacks some. The sample lists roughly 500,000 clones, 9.5% to 12% occurring once. Sequencing was done on a sample of naive CD4+ T cells from blood. These receptors were obtained from a woman between 18 and 29 years old in good health. Both conserved end residues are part of each CDR3. Fields, in order: V gene, J gene, CDR3 protein.

v_gene: TRBV7-2
j_gene: TRBJ2-2
CDR3aa: CASSRGTMRELFF

v_gene: TRBV5-1
j_gene: TRBJ2-7
CDR3aa: CASSPGLPKSVQYF

v_gene: TRBV4-1
j_gene: TRBJ1-2
CDR3aa: CASSQARQGGYTF

v_gene: TRBV14
j_gene: TRBJ2-1
CDR3aa: CASSQDRTSGRVQFF

v_gene: TRBV5-1
j_gene: TRBJ2-5
CDR3aa: CASSLGDGQETQYF

v_gene: TRBV11-3
j_gene: TRBJ2-1
CDR3aa: CASSQRAGQYNEQFF

v_gene: TRBV7-2
j_gene: TRBJ2-3
CDR3aa: CASSITSTDTQYF

v_gene: TRBV2
j_gene: TRBJ1-1
CDR3aa: CASSDRQGITEAFF

v_gene: TRBV30
j_gene: TRBJ2-5
CDR3aa: CAWSVRRTSGRAVETQYF

v_gene: TRBV5-4
j_gene: TRBJ2-1
CDR3aa: CASSTQKGSYNEQFF

v_gene: TRBV20-1
j_gene: TRBJ2-7
CDR3aa: CSAYMDEQYF

v_gene: TRBV18
j_gene: TRBJ1-1
CDR3aa: CASSPTGGVYTEAFF

v_gene: TRBV9
j_gene: TRBJ2-1
CDR3aa: CASSRTSANEQFF

v_gene: TRBV7-3
j_gene: TRBJ2-2
CDR3aa: CASSLKAGPGELFF

v_gene: TRBV7-6
j_gene: TRBJ1-2
CDR3aa: CASSFHLDRGNYGYTF

v_gene: TRBV4-1
j_gene: TRBJ2-5
CDR3aa: CASSGGVLMTQYF

v_gene: TRBV5-1
j_gene: TRBJ2-3
CDR3aa: CASSLNVGGGPDTQYF

v_gene: TRBV12-5
j_gene: TRBJ1-5
CDR3aa: CASGLARALDQPQHF

v_gene: TRBV30
j_gene: TRBJ2-7
CDR3aa: CAWSLGGAYEQYF

v_gene: TRBV2
j_gene: TRBJ1-2
CDR3aa: CASKIRGLNYGYTF

v_gene: TRBV5-1
j_gene: TRBJ1-1
CDR3aa: CASSLLNGGTTEAFF

v_gene: TRBV14
j_gene: TRBJ2-3
CDR3aa: CASRGTPGADTQYF

v_gene: TRBV7-3
j_gene: TRBJ1-1
CDR3aa: CASSLRAGQTEAFF

v_gene: TRBV2
j_gene: TRBJ2-3
CDR3aa: CASTPTDTQYF

v_gene: TRBV4-3
j_gene: TRBJ1-6
CDR3aa: CASSQDLLSGINSPLHF

v_gene: TRBV15
j_gene: TRBJ2-3
CDR3aa: CATSRGDTQYF

v_gene: TRBV7-2
j_gene: TRBJ2-2
CDR3aa: CASSLGNTGELFF

v_gene: TRBV29-1
j_gene: TRBJ2-5
CDR3aa: CSVEASVETQYF

v_gene: TRBV30
j_gene: TRBJ2-7
CDR3aa: CAWSTAYEQYF

v_gene: TRBV18
j_gene: TRBJ2-1
CDR3aa: CASSPSGTLNYNEQFF

v_gene: TRBV18
j_gene: TRBJ2-5
CDR3aa: CASSPPTGEETQYF

v_gene: TRBV9
j_gene: TRBJ2-1
CDR3aa: CASSVGLGQENEQFF

v_gene: TRBV7-3
j_gene: TRBJ2-3
CDR3aa: CASSPSGGTDTQYF

v_gene: TRBV18
j_gene: TRBJ1-3
CDR3aa: CATNKLPGTAGPGNTIYF

v_gene: TRBV14
j_gene: TRBJ2-1
CDR3aa: CASSRKRKAGQDMDEQFF

v_gene: TRBV28
j_gene: TRBJ1-4
CDR3aa: CASSLAGKLFF

v_gene: TRBV7-2
j_gene: TRBJ2-3
CDR3aa: CASSTTRLEADTQYF

v_gene: TRBV4-1
j_gene: TRBJ2-5
CDR3aa: CASSQEGAGLIQETQYF

v_gene: TRBV20-1
j_gene: TRBJ2-1
CDR3aa: CSATRGHEQFF

v_gene: TRBV5-6
j_gene: TRBJ2-3
CDR3aa: CASSIGPPWGPDTQYF

v_gene: TRBV18
j_gene: TRBJ2-7
CDR3aa: CASSPSGQGYEQYF

v_gene: TRBV14
j_gene: TRBJ2-3
CDR3aa: CASSRQGYTQYF

v_gene: TRBV21-1
j_gene: TRBJ1-1
CDR3aa: CASSPYPGQGANEAFF

v_gene: TRBV7-2
j_gene: TRBJ2-1
CDR3aa: CASSPRDRYYNEQFF

v_gene: TRBV4-3
j_gene: TRBJ1-5
CDR3aa: CASSQVVMNQPQHF

v_gene: TRBV7-2
j_gene: TRBJ2-1
CDR3aa: CASSTSGSVEQFF

v_gene: TRBV7-8
j_gene: TRBJ1-2
CDR3aa: CASSLDLGYTF

v_gene: TRBV4-3
j_gene: TRBJ1-2
CDR3aa: CASSQDFAGYGYTF

v_gene: TRBV4-1
j_gene: TRBJ2-2
CDR3aa: CASSPPDRGPGELFF

v_gene: TRBV7-6
j_gene: TRBJ2-7
CDR3aa: CASSLGLGSYEQYF

v_gene: TRBV7-3
j_gene: TRBJ2-1
CDR3aa: CASSLTSGRDEQFF

v_gene: TRBV9
j_gene: TRBJ2-7
CDR3aa: CASSPMSSLSYEQYF

v_gene: TRBV7-2
j_gene: TRBJ2-5
CDR3aa: CASRRTGAGETQYF

v_gene: TRBV13
j_gene: TRBJ2-2
CDR3aa: CASSLQATGELFF

v_gene: TRBV7-9
j_gene: TRBJ2-2
CDR3aa: CASSSPSGELFF

v_gene: TRBV7-2
j_gene: TRBJ2-4
CDR3aa: CASSQGRERGQYF

v_gene: TRBV29-1
j_gene: TRBJ1-6
CDR3aa: CSVRQSSNSPLHF

v_gene: TRBV2
j_gene: TRBJ2-5
CDR3aa: CASSVEQEETQYF

v_gene: TRBV4-2
j_gene: TRBJ2-5
CDR3aa: CASSQDLAGGLRETQYF